The clone carrying this T cell receptor (beta chain) was detected only once. Compared with germline, one end of the junction differs, possibly owing to a read error. Additional DNA sequences in this sample encode the identical CDR3. This sample was included in a study of shared clonotypes between healthy human individuals. CD8 cells classed as naive were CD45RO-negative and positively selected for CCR7, excluding terminally differentiated effector memory CD45RA+ cells. There were no recent acute infections or vaccinations among the donors, who were healthy HIV-negative adults. Every donor, a Caucasian adult, lived in Nashville, Tennessee. Assay: immunoSEQ multiplex PCR; the TCRdb copy retains only in-frame clones and omits some. The data contain over 2,000,000 clones, just over 90% of them singletons. The CDR3 length is 12 residues. Germline V CDR1 and CDR2: GTSNPN, SVGIG (reference sequence).

The receptor was derived from a man between 18 and 29 years old in good health. Some clones in this sample may be carry-over from other donors' samples. The chain combines TRBV30 with TRBJ2-7; D gene uncertain. The specimen sequenced was naive CD8+ T cells from PBMCs. CDR3 residues: CAWSPINHEQYF. CDR3 sequence (DNA): TGCGCCTGGAGTCCAATCAACCACGAGCAGTACTTC.